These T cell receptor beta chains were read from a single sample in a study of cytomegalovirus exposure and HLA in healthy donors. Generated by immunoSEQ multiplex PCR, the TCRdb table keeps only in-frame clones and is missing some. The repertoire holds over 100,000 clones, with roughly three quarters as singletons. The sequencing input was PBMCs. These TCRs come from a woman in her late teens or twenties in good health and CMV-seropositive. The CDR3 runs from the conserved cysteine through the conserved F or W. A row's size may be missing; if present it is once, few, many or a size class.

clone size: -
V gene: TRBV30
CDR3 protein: CAWATDEKLFF

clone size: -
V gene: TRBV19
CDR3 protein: CASKGPETQYF

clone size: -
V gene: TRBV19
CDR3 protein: CASSLYRGNLKNIQYF

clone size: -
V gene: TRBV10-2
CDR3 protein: CASNSGTGNTIYF

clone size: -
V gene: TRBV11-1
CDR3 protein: CASSTRTSGAYNEQFF

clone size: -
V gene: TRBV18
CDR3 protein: CASSPQSNQPQHF

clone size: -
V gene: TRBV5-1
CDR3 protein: CASSWAINQPQHF

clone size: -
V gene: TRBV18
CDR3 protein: CASSPRTSGSYEQYF

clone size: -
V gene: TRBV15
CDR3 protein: CATSRGQVSSTDTQYF

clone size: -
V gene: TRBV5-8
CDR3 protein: CASISPPRPIYEQYF

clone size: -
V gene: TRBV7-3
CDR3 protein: CASSFEITDTQYF

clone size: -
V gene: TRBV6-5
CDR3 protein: CASSRRVTTEAFF

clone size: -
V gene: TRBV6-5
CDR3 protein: CANRESADTQYF

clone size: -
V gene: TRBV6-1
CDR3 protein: CASTHRSSGNTIYF

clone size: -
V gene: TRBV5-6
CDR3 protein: CASSSSGSTDTQYF

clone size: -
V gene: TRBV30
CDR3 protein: CAWNRQGNEQYF

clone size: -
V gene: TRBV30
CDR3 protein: CAWSVGQGYDTIYF

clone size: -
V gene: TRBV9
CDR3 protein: CASSPQAGQETQYF

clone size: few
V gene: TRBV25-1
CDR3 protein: CASSEDRGIAKNIQYF

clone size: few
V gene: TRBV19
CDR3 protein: CASRRQGVRETQYF

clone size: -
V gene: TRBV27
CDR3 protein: CASSFSLRIAGETQYF

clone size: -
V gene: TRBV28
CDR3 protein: CASRSGDTQYF

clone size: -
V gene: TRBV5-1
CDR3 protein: CASSTGTGEAFF

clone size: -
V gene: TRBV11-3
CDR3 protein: CASSYPRARDGSSYNEQFF

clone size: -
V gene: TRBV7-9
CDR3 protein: CASSSPGQGNSPLHF

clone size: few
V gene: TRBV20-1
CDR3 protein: CSALGSEAFF

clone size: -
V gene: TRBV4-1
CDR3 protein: CASSPGGNHEQYF

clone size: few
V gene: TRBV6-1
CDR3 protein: CASRKTGALYQPQHF

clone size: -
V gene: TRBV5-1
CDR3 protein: CASSRPELAGGDEQFF

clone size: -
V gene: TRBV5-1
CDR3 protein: CASSLADTSYEQYF

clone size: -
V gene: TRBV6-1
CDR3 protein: CASTRTGNTEAFF

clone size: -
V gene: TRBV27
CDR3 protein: CASRRGNEKLFF

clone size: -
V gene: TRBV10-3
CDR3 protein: CAISGGYEQYF

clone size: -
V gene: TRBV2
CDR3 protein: CASSGDRWNTEAFF

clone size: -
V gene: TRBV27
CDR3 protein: CASSSLQGNYGYTF

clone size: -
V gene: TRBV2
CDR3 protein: CASRLRQGAKETQYF

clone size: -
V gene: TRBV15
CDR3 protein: CATSRDRNRNTEAFF

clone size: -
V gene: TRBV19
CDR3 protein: CAPETRNGYTF

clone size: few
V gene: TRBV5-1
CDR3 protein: CASSLLAGGGDTQYF

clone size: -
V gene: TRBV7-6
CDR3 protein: CASSLASLTGGYEQYF

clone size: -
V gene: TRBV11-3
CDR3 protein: CASSRGTGGEDTQYF

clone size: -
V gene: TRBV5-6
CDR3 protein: CASSSGIPGLAGYEQYF

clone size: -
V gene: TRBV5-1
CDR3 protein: CASSPDRGNQPQHF

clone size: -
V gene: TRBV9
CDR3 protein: CASSVGITSSYEQYF

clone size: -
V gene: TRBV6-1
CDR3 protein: CASSESPGGFNEQFF

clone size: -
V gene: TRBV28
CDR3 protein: CATYRDTEAFF